The rows below give T cell receptor beta chains drawn from one sample of a study of CD8+CD57+ T cells in acquired aplastic anemia. TCRdb reanalysed the reads using MiXCR and keeps one entry per CDR3 protein. The repertoire has fewer than 200,000 distinct CDR3 sequences, roughly half of them found once; the top ten carry roughly 2%. Sequenced input: sorted CD4+, CD8+, or CD8+CD57+ T cells (not recorded which) from PBMCs. These receptors were taken from a human donor with aplastic anemia. CDR3s include the opening cysteine and the closing phenylalanine or tryptophan. The order of the fields is V gene, D gene, clone size, J gene, CDR3 protein, CDR3 DNA. The D gene is left open where the match is weak. Rows may omit the clone size; those that give it use once, few, many or a size class.

TRBV20-1,TRBD1,many,TRBJ2-1,CSARETGDRLEFYNEQFF,TGCAGTGCTAGAGAGACAGGGGACCGACTAGAGTTCTACAATGAGCAGTTCTTC
TRBV2,NA,many,TRBJ2-3,CASSADGRSSTDTQYF,TGTGCCAGCAGTGCCGACGGTAGATCTAGCACAGATACGCAGTATTTT
TRBV5-1,NA,many,TRBJ1-1,CASSLGRGTEAFF,TGCGCCAGCAGCTTGGGCAGGGGAACTGAAGCTTTCTTT
TRBV4-2,NA,many,TRBJ1-5,CASSAGVRNQPQHF,TGTGCCAGCAGCGCAGGGGTTCGGAATCAGCCCCAGCATTTT
TRBV25-1,TRBD1,NA,TRBJ2-7,CASSGGVGTGGSYEQYF,TGTGCCAGCAGTGGGGGGGTAGGGACAGGTGGATCCTACGAGCAGTACTTC
TRBV6-5,NA,few,TRBJ2-5,CASSDPSKGQETQYF,TGTGCCAGCAGTGACCCCAGTAAGGGGCAAGAGACCCAGTACTTC
TRBV2,TRBD2,NA,TRBJ2-1,CASKFSGGYNEQFF,TGTGCCAGCAAATTTAGCGGGGGGTACAATGAGCAGTTCTTC
TRBV2,NA,NA,TRBJ1-1,CASTEEANTEAFF,TGTGCCAGCACCGAGGAAGCCAACACTGAAGCTTTCTTT
TRBV25-1,NA,few,TRBJ2-2,CASSDPNRRGELFF,TGTGCCAGCAGTGACCCAAACCGGAGGGGGGAGCTGTTTTTT
TRBV19,NA,NA,TRBJ2-1,CASGVSGLTYNEQFF,TGTGCCAGTGGGGTTTCGGGATTGACCTACAATGAGCAGTTCTTC
TRBV7-8,TRBD1,NA,TRBJ1-1,CASSQTGGMDSEAFF,TGTGCCAGCAGCCAGACAGGGGGCATGGATTCTGAAGCTTTCTTT
TRBV2,NA,NA,TRBJ2-5,CASSDLRLVGQETQYF,TGTGCCAGCAGTGATCTACGACTAGTGGGTCAAGAGACCCAGTACTTC
TRBV7-9,NA,NA,TRBJ1-3,CASSPDGNTIYF,TGTGCCAGCAGTCCGGATGGAAACACCATATATTTT
TRBV11-2,TRBD2,NA,TRBJ2-1,CASSRGLAGNNEQFF,TGTGCCAGCAGCCGAGGACTAGCGGGGAACAATGAGCAGTTCTTC
TRBV20-1,NA,many,TRBJ1-5,CSAPFIPDGRSSNQPQHF,TGCAGTGCACCTTTTATTCCGGACGGGCGGTCTAGCAATCAGCCCCAGCATTTT
TRBV24-1,NA,few,TRBJ1-6,CATSDAGVGPLHF,TGTGCCACCAGTGATGCAGGGGTGGGACCCCTCCACTTT
TRBV24-1,TRBD2,NA,TRBJ2-1,CATSELGLEFAEQFF,TGTGCCACCAGTGAGTTGGGACTAGAGTTCGCTGAGCAGTTCTTC
TRBV24-1,NA,NA,TRBJ2-2,CATSDARRDTGELFF,TGTGCCACCAGTGATGCCAGGAGGGACACCGGGGAGCTGTTTTTT
TRBV15,NA,NA,TRBJ2-7,CATSSRASYEQYF,TGTGCCACCAGCAGCAGGGCAAGCTACGAGCAGTACTTC
TRBV5-4,NA,NA,TRBJ2-5,CASSHRPPTAQETQYF,TGTGCCAGCAGTCACAGGCCACCAACAGCACAAGAGACCCAGTACTTC
TRBV5-1,TRBD1,many,TRBJ1-5,CASSLQGARDQPQHF,TGCGCCAGCAGCTTACAGGGGGCGCGAGATCAGCCCCAGCATTTT
TRBV7-6,NA,NA,TRBJ2-1,CASSLGHYNEQFF,TGTGCCAGCAGCTTAGGTCATTACAATGAGCAGTTCTTC
TRBV25-1,NA,NA,TRBJ1-1,CASSATGRGYTEAFF,TGTGCCAGCAGTGCCACGGGCAGGGGCTACACTGAAGCTTTCTTT
TRBV19,NA,NA,TRBJ2-1,CASRPQGSSYNEQFF,TGTGCCAGTAGACCACAGGGCAGCTCATACAATGAGCAGTTCTTC
TRBV12-5,NA,once,TRBJ1-6,CASGRGRAEGSSPLHF,TGTGCTAGTGGCCGGGGGCGGGCGGAGGGAAGTTCACCCCTCCACTTT
TRBV19,TRBD1,NA,TRBJ1-3,CASSGGDRGNTIYF,TGTGCCAGTAGTGGGGGGGACAGGGGAAACACCATATATTTT
TRBV9,NA,NA,TRBJ2-7,CASGDPYEQYF,TGTGCCAGCGGGGACCCCTACGAGCAGTACTTC
TRBV7-2,NA,NA,TRBJ2-5,CASSFLETQYF,TGTGCCAGCAGCTTCCTGGAGACCCAGTACTTC
TRBV5-1,TRBD2,NA,TRBJ2-3,CASSSGTSGGDTQYF,TGCGCCAGCAGCTCAGGGACTAGCGGGGGAGATACGCAGTATTTT
TRBV2,TRBD1,few,TRBJ1-1,CASSVRDRDTEAFF,TGTGCCAGCAGTGTCCGGGACAGGGATACTGAAGCTTTCTTT
TRBV7-3,NA,many,TRBJ2-2,CASSLWDSNTGELFF,TGTGCCAGCAGCTTATGGGACTCAAACACCGGGGAGCTGTTTTTT
TRBV19,TRBD2,many,TRBJ2-1,CASTGGYNEQFF,TGTGCCTCCACGGGGGGCTACAATGAGCAGTTCTTC
TRBV12-3/TRBV12-4,NA,many,TRBJ2-1,CASSLGLTAISYNEQFF,TGTGCCAGCAGTTTGGGGTTAACAGCCATCTCCTACAATGAGCAGTTCTTC
TRBV7-2,NA,NA,TRBJ2-7,CASSLRNYYYEQYF,TGTGCCAGCAGCCTTAGAAACTATTATTACGAGCAGTACTTC
TRBV20-1,TRBD1,NA,TRBJ2-7,CSAGDRGGEQYF,TGCAGTGCTGGGGACAGGGGAGGCGAGCAGTACTTC
TRBV10-3,TRBD1,many,TRBJ2-7,CAISGGTGVVEQYF,TGTGCCATCAGTGGGGGGACAGGGGTGGTCGAGCAGTACTTC
TRBV7-9,NA,once,TRBJ1-1,CASSVDLYTMAF,TGTGCCAGCAGCGTAGACCTGTATACCATGGCGTTT
TRBV4-2,NA,many,TRBJ2-3,CASSQFRATDTQYF,TGTGCCAGCAGCCAATTCCGGGCCACAGATACGCAGTATTTT
TRBV19,NA,few,TRBJ2-2,CASRFGGGNTGELFF,TGTGCCAGTAGGTTCGGGGGCGGGAACACCGGGGAGCTGTTTTTT
TRBV20-1,TRBD2,many,TRBJ2-5,CSASNALAGGETQYF,TGCAGTGCTAGTAATGCCTTAGCGGGAGGGGAGACCCAGTACTTC
TRBV24-1,NA,few,TRBJ2-2,CATSDRLRDTGELFF,TGTGCCACCAGTGATAGATTACGCGACACCGGGGAGCTGTTTTTT
TRBV24-1,TRBD2,many,TRBJ2-3,CATSDLSGRAADTQYF,TGTGCCACCAGTGATTTGAGCGGGAGGGCCGCAGATACGCAGTATTTT
TRBV10-3,TRBD1,NA,TRBJ2-7,CAISESNRGAYEQYF,TGTGCCATCAGTGAGTCGAACAGGGGAGCGTACGAGCAGTACTTC
TRBV7-6,NA,NA,TRBJ2-7,CASSLAAWEWSSYEQYF,TGTGCCAGCAGCTTAGCGGCGTGGGAGTGGAGCTCCTACGAGCAGTACTTC
TRBV5-1,TRBD2,once,TRBJ2-1,CASSPLLAGTLSEQFF,TGCGCCAGCAGCCCACTACTAGCGGGGACACTCAGTGAGCAGTTCTTC
TRBV20-1,NA,NA,TRBJ1-5,CSAWDANQPQHF,TGCAGTGCTTGGGACGCGAATCAGCCCCAGCATTTT
TRBV24-1,TRBD1,NA,TRBJ1-5,CATSDSGTDRGQPQHF,TGTGCCACCAGTGATAGCGGGACAGATCGGGGTCAGCCCCAGCATTTT
TRBV10-3,TRBD2,NA,TRBJ2-3,CASKCGGPTYTDTQYF,TGTGCCAGCAAGTGCGGGGGGCCTACCTACACAGATACGCAGTATTTT
TRBV20-1,TRBD1,many,TRBJ2-3,CSGLGQGAVDTQYF,TGCAGTGGCCTGGGACAGGGGGCGGTGGATACGCAGTATTTT
TRBV7-2,NA,many,TRBJ1-5,CASSLERGQPQHF,TGTGCCAGCAGCCTAGAAAGGGGCCAGCCCCAGCATTTT
TRBV3-1,NA,few,TRBJ1-2,CASTHAWGGKRLYGYTF,TGTGCCAGCACCCACGCCTGGGGAGGCAAACGGCTCTATGGCTACACCTTC
TRBV15,NA,NA,TRBJ2-7,CATSRASPANYEQYF,TGTGCCACCAGCAGGGCAAGTCCAGCGAACTACGAGCAGTACTTC
TRBV2,TRBD1,NA,TRBJ1-6,CASSEGQGKSPLHF,TGTGCCAGCAGTGAGGGACAGGGAAAGTCACCCCTCCACTTT
TRBV10-2,TRBD1,NA,TRBJ2-7,CASREDRAGYEQYF,TGCGCCAGCAGAGAGGACAGGGCCGGTTACGAGCAGTACTTC
TRBV6-4,NA,many,TRBJ2-1,CASSEEIRGREQFF,TGTGCCAGCAGTGAGGAAATCCGGGGGAGAGAGCAGTTCTTC